This TCR beta chain was captured by sequencing in a study of blood T cells in healthy people across ages. There are 15 residues in the CDR3. Note on this clonotype: Its antigen is not identified.

The authors ran a second PCR of about 6 to 11 cycles using a sample-barcoded 5' primer and a J-beta primer mix. From the 5' RACE reads, TCRdb called clonotypes with MiXCR, one entry per CDR3 protein. The data show approximately 820,000 distinct CDR3 sequences, around 43% seen once. Findings and caveats of the study: Naive CD4+ cells and diversity were both higher in long-lived donors than in aged donors. While age rose, TCR beta diversity per million T cells dropped in a roughly linear way. Total diversity from one million sequenced T cells was likely underestimated. Expanded clonotype shifts may have been confounded, as the donors had an unknown CMV status.

Source material: blood. This sequence originates from a man aged 60 to 75 in good health. The chain uses TRBV12-3 or TRBV12-4 and TRBJ2-7, with 9 nucleotides matching TRBD1. The DNA end lines up better with TRBJ2-5; the J call may be wrong. CDR3 in DNA: TGTGCCAGCAGTCCAGGGGACAGGGTATGGGAGACCCAGTACTTC. Amino acid sequence: CASSPGDRVWETQYF.